This T cell receptor beta chain was identified during a study of shared clonotypes between healthy human individuals. Overall study: Researchers drew samples from a couple of women and a few men aged 18 to 49.

This clone was detected a few times. The antigen is unknown. The method was immunoSEQ multiplex PCR; TCRdb's version includes in-frame clones alone and lacks a portion of them. The sample has 2 million to 3 million clones, around 94% seen once; the top ten hold roughly 0.14%. Study-wide results and caveats: Depth was large, yet rarefaction showed that sorted-subset sequencing was incomplete. Investigators expected sequencing depth to affect clonotype sharing among donors.

The V gene end was trimmed by 6 bases and the J gene end by 2 bases; junction bases not matched to a gene: 5. The CDR3 is 14 amino acids. Germline CDR1 is LNHDA and CDR2 is SQIVND (reference sequence). The source is a man between 18 and 29 years old in good health. The chain joins TRBV19 to TRBJ1-2; 8 nucleotides line up with TRBD1. The sequenced sample consisted of naive CD4+ T cells sorted from blood. Subset: CD45RA+ positively selected. The CDR3 sequence: CASSRQGRNYGYTF. The CDR3 DNA sequence: TGTGCCAGTAGCCGACAGGGGAGGAACTATGGCTACACCTTC. The whole variable domain, filled in from reference TRBV19 and TRBJ1-2, reads DGGITQSPKYLFRKEGQNVTLSCEQNLNHDAMYWYRQDPGQGLRLIYYSQIVNDFQKGDIAEGYSVSREKKESFPLTVTSAQKNPTAFYLCASSRQGRNYGYTFGSGTRLTVV.